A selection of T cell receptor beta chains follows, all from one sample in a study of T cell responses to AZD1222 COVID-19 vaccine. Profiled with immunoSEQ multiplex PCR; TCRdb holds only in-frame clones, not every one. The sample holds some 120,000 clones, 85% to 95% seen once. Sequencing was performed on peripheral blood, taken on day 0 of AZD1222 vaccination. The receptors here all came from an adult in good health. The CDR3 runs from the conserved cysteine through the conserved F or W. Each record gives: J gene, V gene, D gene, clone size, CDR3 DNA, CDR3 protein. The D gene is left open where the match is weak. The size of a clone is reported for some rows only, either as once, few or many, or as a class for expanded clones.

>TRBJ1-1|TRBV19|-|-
TGTGCCAGTAGGGAGGGGGTTAACACTGAAGCTTTCTTT
CASREGVNTEAFF
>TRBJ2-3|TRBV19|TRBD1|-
TGTGCCAGTAGGGACAGGGGGACAGATACGCAGTATTTT
CASRDRGTDTQYF
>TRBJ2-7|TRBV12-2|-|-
TGTGCAAGTCGCTTCAGCGAGGCCGTAAACTCCTACGAGCAGTACTTC
CASRFSEAVNSYEQYF
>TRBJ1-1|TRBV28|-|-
TGTGCCAGCAGTTTATTTAGAGGGGAAGCTTTCTTT
CASSLFRGEAFF
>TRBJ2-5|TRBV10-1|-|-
TGCGCCAGCAGTGAAGGGGAGACCCAGTACTTC
CASSEGETQYF
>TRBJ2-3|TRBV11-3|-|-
TGTGCCAGCAGCTCATCTCCCCTTAGCGGAGTCAGCACAGATACGCAGTATTTT
CASSSSPLSGVSTDTQYF
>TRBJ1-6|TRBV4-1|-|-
TGCGCCAGCAGCCAATTCGCCCTCGGGCCTTCACCCCTCCACTTT
CASSQFALGPSPLHF
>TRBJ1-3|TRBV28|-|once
TGTGCCATAGAGGGGGGAAACACCATATATTTT
CAIEGGNTIYF
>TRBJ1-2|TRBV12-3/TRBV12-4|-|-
TGTGCCAGCAGCAAAGATCGAAACTATGGCTACACCTTC
CASSKDRNYGYTF
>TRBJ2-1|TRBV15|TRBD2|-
TGTGCCACCAGCAGTAGTAGGGGGACTAGCAATGAGCAGTTCTTC
CATSSSRGTSNEQFF
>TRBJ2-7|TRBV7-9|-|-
TGTGCCAGCAGCGCCACAAGCCCCGGGGTCAGCTCCTACGAGCAGTACTTC
CASSATSPGVSSYEQYF
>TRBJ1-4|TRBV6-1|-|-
TGTGCCAGCAGTGATGAGCGGGCCGGTGAAAAACTGTTTTTT
CASSDERAGEKLFF
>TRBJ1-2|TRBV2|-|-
TGTGCCAGCACCCGAAAAACGGGACACTATGGCTACACCTTC
CASTRKTGHYGYTF
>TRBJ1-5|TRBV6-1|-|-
TGTGCCAGCAGTGAGTCTGACTACAATCAGCCCCAGCATTTT
CASSESDYNQPQHF
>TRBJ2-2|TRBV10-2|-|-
TGCGCCAGCAGGGAAGCCGGGGGCGCGTCCACCGGGGAGCTGTTTTTT
CASREAGGASTGELFF
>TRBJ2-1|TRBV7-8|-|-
TGTGCCAGCAGCCCCCCCGTCAGCGCCGAGCAGTTCTTC
CASSPPVSAEQFF
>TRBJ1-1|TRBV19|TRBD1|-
TGTGCCAGTAGTATAATAGGACAGGGGGGGACTGAAGCTTTCTTT
CASSIIGQGGTEAFF
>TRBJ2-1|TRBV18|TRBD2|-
TGTGCCAGCTCACCGAGGGCTAGCGGGACCGAATCGGAGCAGTTCTTC
CASSPRASGTESEQFF
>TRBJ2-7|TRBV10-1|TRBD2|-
TGCGCCAGCAGTGATATCGGGACTAGCGGGACTCACGAGCAGTACTTC
CASSDIGTSGTHEQYF
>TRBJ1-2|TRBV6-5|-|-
TGTGCCAGCAGTTATAACAGGGTGAACTATGGCTACACCTTC
CASSYNRVNYGYTF
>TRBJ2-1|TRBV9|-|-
TGTGCCAGCAGCGTCGAGGCAGATGGGGGTCCCCCGTTCTTC
CASSVEADGGPPFF
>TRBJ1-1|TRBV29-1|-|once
TGCAGCGTTGTCAGGGGTGGGGACACTGAAGCTTTCTTT
CSVVRGGDTEAFF
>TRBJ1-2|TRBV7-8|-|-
TGTGCCAGCAGCTTCGGACTTTATGGCTACACCTTC
CASSFGLYGYTF
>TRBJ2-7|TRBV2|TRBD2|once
TGTGCCAGCGGTGGGGAACTAGCGGTTTCCTACGAGCAGTACTTC
CASGGELAVSYEQYF
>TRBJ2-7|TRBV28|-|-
TGTGCCAGCAGTTTTCGCGGCACCCAGGAGATCGAGCAGTACTTC
CASSFRGTQEIEQYF
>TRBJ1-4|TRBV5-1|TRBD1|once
TGCGCCAGCAGCCCCTCGACAGGGGGAGTTGAAAAACTGTTTTTT
CASSPSTGGVEKLFF
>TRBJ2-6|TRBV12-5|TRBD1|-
TGTGCTAGTGGTTCCGACAGGGGGCACTCTGGGGCCAACGTCCTGACTTTC
CASGSDRGHSGANVLTF